What follows is one TCR beta chain and its context. This entry belongs to a study of blood T cell repertoires in COVID-19. Study overall: Sample material is recorded as cDNA or gDNA derived from T cells, B-cell-depleted T cells, or PBMCs.

Profiling relied on immunoSEQ multiplex PCR, and the TCRdb table lists in-frame clones only, not all of them. The sample shows about 92,000 clones, around 88% of them seen only once. Followed longitudinally, the Seattle patients had been enrolled during active infection. CDR1 and CDR2 (germline): KGHSH, LQKENI. CDR3 length: 15 amino acids. V was pared by 3 bases and J by 5 bases, with 3 bases of the junction left unmatched. The TCR comes from an older woman with COVID-19, enrolled during active disease. Sequencing used peripheral blood. The rearrangement uses TRBV18 and TRBJ2-5; 13 positions agree with TRBD2. The CDR3 DNA reads as TGTGCCAGCTCACCCGGGACTAGCGGGGCGGAGACCCAGTACTTC. Its translation is CASSPGTSGAETQYF. Complete variable domain (other parts from reference TRBV18 and TRBJ2-5): NAGVMQNPRHLVRRRGQEARLRCSPMKGHSHVYWYRQLPEEGLKFMVYLQKENIIDESGMPKERFSAEFPKEGPSILRIQQVVRGDSAAYFCASSPGTSGAETQYFGPGTRLLVL.